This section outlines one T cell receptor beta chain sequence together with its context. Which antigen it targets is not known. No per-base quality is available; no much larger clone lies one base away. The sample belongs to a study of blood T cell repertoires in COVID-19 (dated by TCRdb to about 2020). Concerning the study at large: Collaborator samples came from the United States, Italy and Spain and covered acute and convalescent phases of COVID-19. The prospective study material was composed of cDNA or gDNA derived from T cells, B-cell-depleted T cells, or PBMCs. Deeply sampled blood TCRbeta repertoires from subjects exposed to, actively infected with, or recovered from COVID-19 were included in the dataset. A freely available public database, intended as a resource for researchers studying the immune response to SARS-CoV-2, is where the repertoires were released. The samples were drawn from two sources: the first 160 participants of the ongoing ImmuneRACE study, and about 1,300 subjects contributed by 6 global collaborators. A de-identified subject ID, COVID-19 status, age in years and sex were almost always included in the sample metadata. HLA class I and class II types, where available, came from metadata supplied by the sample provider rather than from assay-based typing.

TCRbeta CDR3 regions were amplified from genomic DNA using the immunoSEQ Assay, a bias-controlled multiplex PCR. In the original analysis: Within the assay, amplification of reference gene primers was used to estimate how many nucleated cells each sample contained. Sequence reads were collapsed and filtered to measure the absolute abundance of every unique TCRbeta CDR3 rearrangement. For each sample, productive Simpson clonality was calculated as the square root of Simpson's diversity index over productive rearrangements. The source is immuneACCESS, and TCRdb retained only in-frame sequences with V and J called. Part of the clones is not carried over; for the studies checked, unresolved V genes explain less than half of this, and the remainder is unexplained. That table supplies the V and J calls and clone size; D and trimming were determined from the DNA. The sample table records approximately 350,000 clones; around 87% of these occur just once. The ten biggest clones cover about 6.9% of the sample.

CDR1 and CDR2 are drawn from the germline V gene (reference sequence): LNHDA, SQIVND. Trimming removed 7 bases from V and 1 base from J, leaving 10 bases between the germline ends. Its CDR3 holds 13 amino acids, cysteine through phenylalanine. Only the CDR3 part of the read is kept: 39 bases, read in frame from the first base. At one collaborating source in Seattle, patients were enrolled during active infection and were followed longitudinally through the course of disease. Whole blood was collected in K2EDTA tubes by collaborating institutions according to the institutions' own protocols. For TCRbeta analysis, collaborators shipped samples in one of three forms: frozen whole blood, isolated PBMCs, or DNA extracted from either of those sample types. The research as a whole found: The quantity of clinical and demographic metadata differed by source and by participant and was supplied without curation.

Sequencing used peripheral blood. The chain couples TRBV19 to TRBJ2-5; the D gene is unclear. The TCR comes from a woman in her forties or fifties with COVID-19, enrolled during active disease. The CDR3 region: CASNSRSQETQYF. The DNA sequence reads TGTGCCAGTAACTCACGTAGCCAAGAGACCCAGTACTTC.